The clone carrying this T cell receptor (beta chain) was seen at least ten times. Germline V gene sequence: CDR1 LNHNV, CDR2 YYDKDF (reference sequence). The CDR3 is made up of 15 amino acids. V was pared by 0 bases and J by 3 bases, with 9 bases between. This record comes from a study of early T cells in non-severe SARS-CoV-2 infection. TCRdb independently ran MiXCR on the 5' RACE reads; one entry per CDR3 protein. Of some 23,000 distinct CDR3 sequences in the sample, about 5.1% were seen once. The clonotype was recovered from an adult who was a healthcare worker with PCR-confirmed SARS-CoV-2 infection or an uninfected control (not recorded which). The sequencing sample was made of whole blood. This chain connects TRBV15 to TRBJ1-5; no clear D. The CDR3 nucleotides are TGTGCCACCAGCAGAGATAGGCAGACCAATCAGCCCCAGCATTTT. Translation: CATSRDRQTNQPQHF.